This T cell receptor (beta chain) stems from a study of cytomegalovirus exposure and HLA in healthy donors. Study in general: The use of the same platform for the roughly 130 validation repertoires and the 666 first-cohort repertoires was reported by a later analysis.

Whole-study findings and limits: The classifier reportedly diagnosed cytomegalovirus status with high specificity and sensitivity. Specific recognition of CMV antigens was confirmed in vitro for a few chains (all CMV-associated).

This CDR3 has 15 residues. CDR1 SEHNR and CDR2 FQNEAQ come from the germline V gene (reference sequence). V dropped 4 bases and J dropped 6; count of bases not matched to a gene: 8. Libraries were prepared by immunoSEQ multiplex PCR; TCRdb keeps only in-frame clonotypes and omits some of them. The table lists tens of thousands of clones, roughly 96% of them singletons, with approximately 1.2% in the top ten. In the case of this clone: Its antigen is undetermined.

The sequenced sample was PBMCs. The chain couples TRBV7-9 to TRBJ2-1; 8 nucleotides align to TRBD2. This clonotype was sampled from a woman between 18 and 30 years old in good health and CMV-seronegative. CDR3 nucleotides: TGTGCCAGCAGCTCCCCTAGGACTAGCATCAATGAGCAGTTCTTC. This gives the protein CASSSPRTSINEQFF.